A single T cell receptor (beta chain) is shown here with its context. Trimming left V 3 bases short and J 5 bases short, with 13 bases between. The CDR3 covers 13 residues. Germline V gives CDR1 SQVTM, CDR2 ANQGSEA. These data come from a study of blood T cell repertoires in COVID-19. About the study: Acute-phase and convalescent COVID-19 samples originated in the United States, Italy and Spain. The cDNA or gDNA used as material had been derived from T cells, B-cell-depleted T cells, or PBMCs.

Original handling: Amplified reference gene primers provided the basis for estimating nucleated cell counts. Here immunoSEQ multiplex PCR was the method, and the copy in TCRdb shows in-frame clones only, minus some. From that table come the V and J calls and clone size; the DNA was used to work out D and trimming. The table has under 150,000 clones, over 75% seen once. The source of this sequence is a man of 80 years or more with acute or convalescent COVID-19. Specimen: peripheral blood. The rearrangement joins TRBV29-1 to TRBJ1-1; a possible D gene is TRBD1 (5 bases). The CDR3 loop is CSVEGGGWTEAFF. The CDR3, as DNA: TGCAGCGTTGAGGGGGGAGGCTGGACTGAAGCTTTCTTT.